The text below deals with one TCR beta chain. This record comes from a study of CD8+ T cells in alopecia areata. Looking at the study overall: The protocol delivered tofacitinib for 6 to 18 months, then withdrew it for 6 months.

Sequencing used cDNA as its template, made by extracting RNA and reverse transcribing it. Measured with immunoSEQ multiplex PCR; TCRdb has only the in-frame clones, and not every one. This sample yields some 190,000 clones, of which approximately 50% are seen a single time; over 9.5% belongs to the top ten. Treatment reported: oral pan-JAK inhibitor, 5-10 mg twice daily. The sorting of PBMCs gave CD4+ and CD8+ T cells. The germline gives CDR1 SEHNR, CDR2 FQNEAQ (reference sequence). The CDR3 extends over 13 amino acids. V dropped 5 bases and J dropped 5 bases, with 12 bases sitting between them. Sequenced here: CD8+ T cells sorted from blood, sampled at week 52, from a patient treated with tofacitinib. This chain connects TRBV7-9 to TRBJ2-5, with D unresolved. The origin of this receptor is a human donor with alopecia areata. The CDR3 protein is CASSRTLLETQYF. CDR3 nucleotide sequence: TGTGCCAGCAGCCGGACCCTGCTGGAGACCCAGTACTTC.